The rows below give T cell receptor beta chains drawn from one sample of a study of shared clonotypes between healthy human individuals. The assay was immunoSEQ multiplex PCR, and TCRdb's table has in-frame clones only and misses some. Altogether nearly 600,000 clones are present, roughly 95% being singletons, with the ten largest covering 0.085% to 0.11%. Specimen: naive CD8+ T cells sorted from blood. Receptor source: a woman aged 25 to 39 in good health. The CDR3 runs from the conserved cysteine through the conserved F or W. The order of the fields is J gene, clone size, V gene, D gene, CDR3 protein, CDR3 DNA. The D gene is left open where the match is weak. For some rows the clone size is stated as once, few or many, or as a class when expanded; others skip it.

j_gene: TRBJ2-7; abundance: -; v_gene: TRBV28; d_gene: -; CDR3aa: CASSLGDREQYF; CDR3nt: TGTGCCAGCAGTTTAGGGGATCGGGAGCAGTACTTC
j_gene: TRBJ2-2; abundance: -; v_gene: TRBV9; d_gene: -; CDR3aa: CASSLDTGELFF; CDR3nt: TGTGCCAGCAGCCTGGACACCGGGGAGCTGTTTTTT
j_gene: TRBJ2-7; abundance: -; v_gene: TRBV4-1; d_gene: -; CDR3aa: CASSQVVGTYEQYF; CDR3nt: TGCGCCAGCAGCCAAGTTGTCGGTACCTACGAGCAGTACTTC
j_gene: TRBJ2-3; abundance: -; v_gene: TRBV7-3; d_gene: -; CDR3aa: CASSFGGSTDTQYF; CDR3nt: TGTGCCAGCAGCTTTGGTGGGAGCACAGATACGCAGTATTTT
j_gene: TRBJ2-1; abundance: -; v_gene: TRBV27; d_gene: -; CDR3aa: CASSQGLYNEQFF; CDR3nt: TGTGCCAGCAGTCAAGGCCTCTACAATGAGCAGTTCTTC
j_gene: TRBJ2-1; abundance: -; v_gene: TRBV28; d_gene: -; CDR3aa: CASTVPGLALYNEQFF; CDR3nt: TGTGCCAGCACCGTCCCGGGACTTGCTCTTTACAATGAGCAGTTCTTC
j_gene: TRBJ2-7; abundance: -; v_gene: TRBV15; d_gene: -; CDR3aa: CATSSNRDVAYEQYF; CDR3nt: TGTGCCACCAGCAGCAACCGGGACGTGGCCTACGAGCAGTACTTC
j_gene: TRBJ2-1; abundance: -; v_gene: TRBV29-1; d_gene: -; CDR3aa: CSVEGLYNEQFF; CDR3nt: TGCAGCGTTGAAGGACTGTACAATGAGCAGTTCTTC
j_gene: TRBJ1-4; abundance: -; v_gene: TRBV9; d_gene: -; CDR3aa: CASSVGGRDEKLFF; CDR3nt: TGTGCCAGCAGCGTAGGTGGAAGAGATGAAAAACTGTTTTTT
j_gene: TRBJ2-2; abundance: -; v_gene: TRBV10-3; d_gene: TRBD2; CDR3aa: CANSGAGEDTGELFF; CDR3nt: TGTGCCAACTCCGGGGCGGGGGAAGACACCGGGGAGCTGTTTTTT
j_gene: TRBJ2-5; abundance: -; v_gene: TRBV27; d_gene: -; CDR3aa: CASSLTQDPETQYF; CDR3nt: TGTGCCAGCAGTTTAACCCAGGACCCAGAGACCCAGTACTTC
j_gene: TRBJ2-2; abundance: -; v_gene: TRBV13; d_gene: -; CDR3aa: CASRFGTGELFF; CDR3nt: TGTGCCAGCCGGTTCGGGACCGGGGAGCTGTTTTTT
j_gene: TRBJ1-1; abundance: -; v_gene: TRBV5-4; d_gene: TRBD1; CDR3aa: CASRTTGGAEAFF; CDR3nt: TGTGCCAGCAGGACGACAGGGGGGGCTGAAGCTTTCTTT
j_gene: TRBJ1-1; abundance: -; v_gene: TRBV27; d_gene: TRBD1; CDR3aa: CASSSGQGAEEGEAFF; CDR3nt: TGTGCCAGCAGTTCGGGACAGGGGGCGGAGGAGGGTGAAGCTTTCTTT
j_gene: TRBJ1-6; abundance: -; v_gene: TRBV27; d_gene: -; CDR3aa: CASSLRPGQNNSPLHF; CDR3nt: TGTGCCAGCAGTTTACGCCCGGGACAAAATAATTCACCCCTCCACTTT
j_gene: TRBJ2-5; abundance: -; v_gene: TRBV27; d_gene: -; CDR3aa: CASGQETQYF; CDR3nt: TGTGCCAGCGGGCAAGAGACCCAGTACTTC
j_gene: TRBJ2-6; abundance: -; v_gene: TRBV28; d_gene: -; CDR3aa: CASSSRGGWANVLTF; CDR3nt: TGTGCCAGCAGTTCCAGGGGTGGGTGGGCCAACGTCCTGACTTTC
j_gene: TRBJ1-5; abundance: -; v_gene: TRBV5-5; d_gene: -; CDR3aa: CASSIPGGNQPQHF; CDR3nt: TGTGCCAGCAGCATTCCAGGGGGCAATCAGCCCCAGCATTTT
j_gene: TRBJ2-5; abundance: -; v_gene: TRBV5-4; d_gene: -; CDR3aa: CASSLVGGQETQYF; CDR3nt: TGTGCCAGCAGCTTGGTTGGGGGACAAGAGACCCAGTACTTC
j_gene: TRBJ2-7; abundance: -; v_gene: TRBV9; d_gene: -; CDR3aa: CASSARDNYEQYF; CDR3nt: TGTGCCAGCAGCGCCCGGGACAACTACGAGCAGTACTTC
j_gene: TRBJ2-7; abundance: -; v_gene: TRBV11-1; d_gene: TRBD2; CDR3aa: CASSTLAGGLKVYEQYF; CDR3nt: TGTGCCAGCAGCACACTAGCGGGAGGGCTCAAGGTCTACGAGCAGTACTTC
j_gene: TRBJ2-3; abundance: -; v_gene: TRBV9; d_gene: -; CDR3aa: CASSEGGPTDTQYF; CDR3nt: TGTGCCAGCAGCGAGGGCGGACCGACAGATACGCAGTATTTT
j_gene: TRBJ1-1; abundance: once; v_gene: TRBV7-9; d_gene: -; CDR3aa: CASSADGGLGTEAFF; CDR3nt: TGTGCCAGCAGCGCTGACGGGGGGCTAGGCACTGAAGCTTTCTTT
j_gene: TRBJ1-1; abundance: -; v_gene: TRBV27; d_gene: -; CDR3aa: CASGLTWTNTEAFF; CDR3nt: TGTGCCAGCGGATTGACATGGACGAACACTGAAGCTTTCTTT
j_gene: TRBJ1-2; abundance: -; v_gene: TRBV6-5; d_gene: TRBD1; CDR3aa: CASSPIQGNYGYTF; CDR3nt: TGTGCCAGCAGTCCCATACAGGGGAACTATGGCTACACCTTC
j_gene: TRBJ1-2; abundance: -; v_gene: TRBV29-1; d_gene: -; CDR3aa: CSVAGQDRYGYTF; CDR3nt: TGCAGCGTCGCTGGACAAGATCGCTATGGCTACACCTTC
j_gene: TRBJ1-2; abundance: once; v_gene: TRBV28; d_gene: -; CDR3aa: CASSRGRLQTGGYTF; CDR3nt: TGTGCCAGCAGTCGGGGACGGCTACAAACGGGAGGCTACACCTTC
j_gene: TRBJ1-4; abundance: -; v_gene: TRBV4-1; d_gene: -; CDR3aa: CASREAEGMNEKLFF; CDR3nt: TGCGCCAGCAGGGAGGCGGAAGGGATGAATGAAAAACTGTTTTTT